The clone carrying this T cell receptor beta chain appeared a few times. Only in-frame clones appear in the TCRdb table, and some are missing; sequencing was by immunoSEQ multiplex PCR. Of 87,000 or so clones listed, approximately 88% are singletons. This sample is part of a study of blood T cell repertoires in COVID-19. Study-level information: Italy, Spain and the United States were the sources of the convalescent and acute COVID-19 samples. Sources were T cells, B-cell-depleted T cells, or PBMCs; the material itself was cDNA or gDNA.

The source is a man older than 75 with acute or convalescent COVID-19. The sample consisted of peripheral blood.

CDR3 residues: CSVEDPGFGYTF. Written as DNA, the CDR3 is TGCAGCGTTGAAGATCCGGGTTTTGGCTACACCTTC. V is TRBV29-1 and J is TRBJ1-2; no firm D call. Germline loops: CDR1 SQVTM, CDR2 ANQGSEA. This CDR3 has 12 amino acids. The V end was cut by 0 bases, the J end by 7 bases, with 9 bases between.